Shown below are 27 T cell receptor beta chains from a single sample sequenced in a study of cytomegalovirus exposure and HLA in healthy donors. PCR involved 60 Vbeta and 13 Jbeta primers. The repertoire was sequenced with immunoSEQ multiplex PCR; TCRdb's copy has only in-frame clones and lacks some. The table records roughly 140,000 clones, 75% to 80% of them present only once. The sample consisted of PBMCs. The origin of the receptors is a woman aged 30 to 39 in good health and CMV-seronegative.

The rearrangement joins TRBV29-1 to TRBJ1-2; TRBD1 agrees at 9 bases. Germline loops: CDR1 SQVTM, CDR2 ANQGSEA. The CDR3 runs 12 residues. V was clipped by 6 bases and J by 6 bases; unmatched bases: 5. The CDR3 here is CSVDRGLDGYTF. The CDR3 DNA reads TGCAGCGTCGACAGGGGGTTGGATGGCTACACCTTC.

This rearrangement joins TRBV12-5 to TRBJ2-5; D is ambiguous. Germline V gene data show CDR1 as LGHNT and CDR2 as FRNRAP. Trimming pared 7 bases from V and 0 bases from J, leaving 9 bases between. The CDR3 totals 13 residues. The CDR3 nucleotides are TGTGCTAGTGCTTTTCGGGACCAAGAGACCCAGTACTTC. Translating it yields CASAFRDQETQYF.

Here the CDR3 reads CASSSGWETQYF. CDR3 bases: TGTGCCAGCAGCTCGGGGTGGGAGACCCAGTACTTC. V is TRBV5-6 and J is TRBJ2-5; weak D call: TRBD2 (5 bases). V lost 3 bases and J 5 bases, leaving 8 bases between the germline ends. The CDR3 sequence is 12 residues long. Germline V gene data show CDR1 as SGHDT and CDR2 as YYEEEE.

The CDR3 region is CAWSVGGTGANVLTF. The CDR3 coding sequence is TGTGCCTGGAGTGTAGGGGGAACAGGGGCCAACGTCCTGACTTTC. The chain recombines TRBV30 with TRBJ2-6; D is perhaps TRBD1 (6 bases). V lost 0 bases, J lost 4 bases, and 10 bases lay in between. The CDR3 spans 15 residues. From germline, CDR1 is GTSNPN and CDR2 SVGIG (reference sequence).

The rearrangement joins TRBV27 to TRBJ2-2, with TRBD1 matching 7 bases. The CDR3 runs 17 residues. V lost 6 bases, J lost 5 bases, and 15 bases stayed unmatched. Germline V gene data show CDR1 as MNHEY and CDR2 as SMNVEV (reference sequence). The CDR3 DNA reads TGTGCCAGCAGCGGACCCTCCGGGACAGCCTGGACCGGGGAGCTGTTTTTT. As protein: CASSGPSGTAWTGELFF.

The V call is TRBV29-1, the J call TRBJ1-1, with TRBD1 as a possible D gene (5 bases). V was trimmed by 0 bases and J by 5 bases, leaving 10 bases between them. CDR3 size: 13 residues. Germline V lookup: CDR1 SQVTM, CDR2 ANQGSEA. This CDR3 reads CSVEEGGATEAFF. Written as DNA, the CDR3 is TGCAGCGTTGAAGAGGGAGGGGCAACTGAAGCTTTCTTT.

The V gene is TRBV4-3, the J gene TRBJ2-7; no definite D call. This CDR3 spans 15 amino acids. CDR1 and CDR2 from the germline V gene are LGHNA and YSLEER. V lost 0 bases and J lost 2, with 11 bases in between. CDR3 sequence reads: CASSQEANNAYEQYF. CDR3 bases: TGCGCCAGCAGCCAAGAGGCAAACAACGCCTACGAGCAGTACTTC.

The chain employs TRBV6-5 and TRBJ2-1; TRBD2 agrees at 13 bases. In germline, CDR1 is MNHEY, CDR2 SVGAGI. The V segment lost 6 bases and the J segment 7 bases; nucleotides outside the gene matches: 6. This CDR3 is built from 15 residues. CDR3 DNA sequence: TGTGCCAGCAGACCGGGACTAGCGGGGAAAAATGAGCAGTTCTTC. This codes for CASRPGLAGKNEQFF.

V usage is TRBV30 and J usage is TRBJ1-1, with 8 nucleotides matching TRBD1. The germline CDR1 and CDR2 sequences are GTSNPN and SVGIG (reference sequence). V trimming: 4 bases; J trimming: 4 bases; junction bases outside the gene matches: 5. CDR3 length equals 13 residues. For the CDR3, the DNA is TGTGCCTGGAACAGGGGGAGGACCACTGAAGCTTTCTTT. Its translation is CAWNRGRTTEAFF.

The chain recombines TRBV6-1 with TRBJ1-3; D gene unclear. CDR1 and CDR2 (germline): MNHNS, SASEGT. Trimming cost V 0 bases and J 4 bases, with 10 bases left between them. The CDR3 sequence is 15 residues long. CDR3 nucleotide sequence: TGTGCCAGCAGTGAAGCGCGGAGGGTAGGAAACACCATATATTTT. Encoded protein: CASSEARRVGNTIYF.

The chain couples TRBV5-5 to TRBJ1-5, with 9 positions matching TRBD1. The CDR3 has 19 residues. The V gene end was trimmed by 0 bases and the J gene end by 0 bases; junction bases not matched to a gene: 10. Germline lookup yields CDR1 SGHKS and CDR2 YYEKEE (reference sequence). The CDR3 DNA reads as TGTGCCAGCAGCTTGGCTGTGACAGGGGGAAGAAATAGCAATCAGCCCCAGCATTTT. Amino acids: CASSLAVTGGRNSNQPQHF.

This clone was seen only a few times. The rearrangement uses TRBV11-2 and TRBJ1-1; TRBD1 matches at 8 bases. Germline loops: CDR1 SGHAT, CDR2 FQNNGV. J was trimmed by 6 bases and V by 3 bases; bases with no gene match: 12. The CDR3 has 16 amino acids. The CDR3 DNA sequence: TGTGCCAGCAGCTTTGCTCTACAGGGGGGGATATCTGAAGCTTTCTTT. Translating gives CASSFALQGGISEAFF.

This clone was picked up one time. V is TRBV21-1 and J is TRBJ1-5; the table's D call, TRBD1, has no DNA check behind it. TRBV21-1 is reported as a pseudogene. This CDR3 contains 17 residues. CDR3 coding DNA: TGTGCCAGCAGCAAAGCGCGAGACAGCCTTAGCAATCAGCCCCAGCATTTT. Translation: CASSKARDSLSNQPQHF.

V and J are TRBV29-1 and TRBJ1-1; TRBD1 might be the D (6 bases). The CDR3 totals 10 residues. V gave up 7 bases and J gave up 7 bases, with 10 bases separating them. CDR1 and CDR2 from the germline V gene are SQVTM and ANQGSEA. The CDR3 region has the DNA TGCAGCGCCTCGGACAGTGAAGCTTTCTTT. This encodes CSASDSEAFF.

The rearrangement joins TRBV9 to TRBJ1-2, with 7 bases lining up with TRBD1. This CDR3 has 15 amino acids. V gave up 3 bases and J gave up 4 bases; unmatched junction bases: 9. Germline V gene data show CDR1 as SGDLS and CDR2 as YYNGEE. The CDR3 DNA sequence: TGTGCCAGCAGCGCGGCCGGGACAGTAAGCTATGGCTACACCTTC. Encoded protein: CASSAAGTVSYGYTF.

This clone was recorded only once. The CDR3, as DNA: TGTGCCAGCAGCTTAGGAGTCAGGGTAGAGGATGGCTACACCTTC. Its protein product is CASSLGVRVEDGYTF. V gene TRBV7-9 combines with J gene TRBJ1-2; perhaps TRBD1 as D (5 bases). V was shortened by 1 base and J by 6 bases, with 15 bases between the two germline ends. The CDR3 spans 15 residues. Germline CDR1 reads SEHNR; CDR2 reads FQNEAQ (reference sequence).

The V call is TRBV6-4, the J call TRBJ1-1, with D possibly TRBD1 on 5 matching bases. CDR1 is MRHNA, CDR2 SNTAGT, per germline. The CDR3 extends over 16 amino acids. The V and J ends lost 0 bases and 4 bases respectively, with 15 bases between them. The CDR3: CASSDSPLLGLTEAFF. CDR3 DNA sequence: TGTGCCAGCAGTGACTCCCCCTTGTTGGGGCTCACTGAAGCTTTCTTT.

This chain links TRBV5-4 with TRBJ1-1; TRBD1 aligns across 7 bases. The trim removed 5 bases at V and 1 base at J, leaving 8 bases unmatched. The germline V gene encodes CDR1 SGHNT and CDR2 YYREEE (reference sequence). CDR3 length equals 15 residues. The CDR3 sequence is CASRDPGQKNTEAFF. The CDR3 nucleotides read TGTGCCAGCAGGGACCCGGGACAGAAGAACACTGAAGCTTTCTTT.

The rearrangement joins TRBV6-1 to TRBJ1-1; unclear D gene. The ends were cut back, 6 bases at V and 1 base at J, with 9 bases in the middle. Germline V CDR1 and CDR2: MNHNS, SASEGT. The CDR3 spans 13 residues. Here the CDR3 reads CASSSTGNTEAFF. CDR3 coding DNA: TGTGCCAGCAGCTCCACTGGGAACACTGAAGCTTTCTTT.

In this sample, this clone turned up a few times. This chain uses TRBV9 with TRBJ2-2; 13 bases are shared with TRBD2. Germline V gene sequence: CDR1 SGDLS, CDR2 YYNGEE. V was pared by 0 bases and J by 7 bases, with 6 bases of the junction left unmatched. The CDR3 runs to 17 residues. This CDR3 is CASSVAGLAGWDGELFF. CDR3 DNA sequence: TGTGCCAGCAGCGTAGCGGGACTAGCGGGGTGGGACGGGGAGCTGTTTTTT.

V usage is TRBV30 and J usage is TRBJ1-2, with a tentative D call TRBD1 (6 bases). The V end lost 6 bases, the J end lost 6 bases, and 17 bases lay between the germline ends. The CDR3 totals 13 residues. CDR1 and CDR2 from the germline V gene are GTSNPN and SVGIG (reference sequence). The CDR3 DNA reads TGTGCCTGTAAATGGGGGCGCAAGGATGGCTACACCTTC. It translates to CACKWGRKDGYTF.

The rearrangement uses TRBV29-1 and TRBJ1-2; 9 bases are shared with TRBD1. J gave up 2 bases and V 4 bases, and 11 bases lay outside the gene matches. The germline CDR1 and CDR2 sequences are SQVTM and ANQGSEA. The CDR3 consists of 16 residues. CDR3 region: CSVGEQQGARNYGYTF. For the CDR3, the DNA is TGCAGCGTTGGCGAACAACAGGGGGCGCGGAACTATGGCTACACCTTC.

In this sample, this clone turned up once. J is TRBJ1-1 and V is TRBV2; D remains unclear. This CDR3 is 15 amino acids long. The V gene lost 5 bases and the J gene lost 1 base, with 14 bases spanning the gap. Per the germline V gene, CDR1 is SNHLY and CDR2 is FYNNEI. The CDR3 nucleotides read TGTGCCAGCAGTCCATTGGGGAGGTGGAACACTGAAGCTTTCTTT. Translated, it gives CASSPLGRWNTEAFF.

The chain joins TRBV30 to TRBJ1-1; D might be TRBD1 (6 bases). CDR3 length: 12 amino acids. The germline V gene has CDR1 GTSNPN and CDR2 SVGIG (reference sequence). The V end was cut by 1 base, the J end by 7 bases, with 10 bases between. CDR3 DNA sequence: TGTGCCTGGAGTGACTTGACAGGTGAAGCTTTCTTT. Its translation is CAWSDLTGEAFF.

J is TRBJ2-1 and V is TRBV5-4, with D unclear. Germline V CDR1 and CDR2: SGHNT, YYREEE (reference sequence). Trimming took off 3 bases at V and 8 bases at J, with 15 bases between the two ends. The CDR3 is 14 residues long. CDR3 in amino acids: CASSSTPGQDEQFF. The CDR3 DNA is TGTGCCAGCAGCTCGACCCCCGGTCAGGATGAGCAGTTCTTC.

The rearrangement joins TRBV18 to TRBJ1-1; TRBD1 matches 7 bases. Germline CDR1 and CDR2: KGHSH and LQKENI. This CDR3 region has 16 residues. V lost 2 bases to trimming and J lost 0 bases; unmatched junction nucleotides: 6. The CDR3 DNA follows: TGTGCCAGCTCACCATCGACAGGGTGGGTGAACACTGAAGCTTTCTTT. This encodes CASSPSTGWVNTEAFF. The full variable domain, in which reference TRBV18 and TRBJ1-1 provide the parts outside the CDR3, is NAGVMQNPRHLVRRRGQEARLRCSPMKGHSHVYWYRQLPEEGLKFMVYLQKENIIDESGMPKERFSAEFPKEGPSILRIQQVVRGDSAAYFCASSPSTGWVNTEAFFGQGTRLTVV.

The V call is TRBV28, the J call TRBJ1-2; the D gene is possibly TRBD1 (6 bases). Germline V gene sequence: CDR1 MDHEN, CDR2 SYDVKM. The CDR3 totals 15 residues. Trimming cost V 5 bases and J 2 bases, with 15 bases left between them. The CDR3 coding sequence is TGTGCCAGCAGTCTCCTAGGGAGGGGGAACTATGGCTACACCTTC. Translated, it gives CASSLLGRGNYGYTF.